One and the same sample provided the 12 T cell receptor beta chains below, sequenced in a study of shared clonotypes between healthy human individuals. This table comes from immunoSEQ multiplex PCR, and its TCRdb copy is limited to in-frame clones, with some not included. The top ten clones hold 0.9% to 1.5% of a sample with nearly 2 million clones, 85% to 95% of them seen once. CD45RO-negative cells were positively selected for CCR7, leaving out terminally differentiated effector memory CD45RA+ cells. The sample taken for sequencing was naive CD8+ T cells sorted from blood. Every receptor here comes from a man aged 18 to 29 in good health.

This clone has only a few counts. This chain links TRBV5-1 with TRBJ1-1; D uncertain. This CDR3 has 12 amino acids. Trimming took 1 base from V and 8 from J, leaving 9 bases between them. Germline loops: CDR1 SGHRS, CDR2 YFSETQ. CDR3 loop: CASSLLSGEAFF. The CDR3 coding sequence is TGCGCCAGCAGCTTGTTGTCCGGAGAAGCTTTCTTT.

As regards this clone: This sample includes further DNA sequences coding for the same CDR3. V usage is TRBV27 and J usage is TRBJ2-7; no definite D call. V lost 3 bases and J lost 0, with 6 bases in between. The germline V gene has CDR1 MNHEY and CDR2 SMNVEV (reference sequence). This CDR3 has 13 amino acids. This CDR3 is CASSLGISYEQYF. DNA for the CDR3: TGTGCCAGCAGTTTGGGAATCTCCTACGAGCAGTACTTC.

The chain carries TRBV29-1 and TRBJ2-7, with D possibly being TRBD2 (6 bases). V dropped 4 bases and J dropped 0 bases, with 16 bases sitting between them. Germline V gene lookup returns CDR1 SQVTM and CDR2 ANQGSEA. The CDR3 consists of 15 residues. The CDR3 DNA reads as TGCAGCGTTGGAATAGCGGAGGTTAGCTCCTACGAGCAGTACTTC. Its translation is CSVGIAEVSSYEQYF.

This chain links TRBV9 with TRBJ2-1; 8 nucleotides match TRBD2. The CDR3 length is 18 residues. V was clipped by 4 bases and J by 1 base; unmatched bases: 13. Germline V gene sequence: CDR1 SGDLS, CDR2 YYNGEE. CDR3 in amino acids: CASSTPGRGGRSYNEQFF. CDR3 bases: TGTGCCAGCAGCACCCCAGGAAGAGGCGGGAGGTCCTACAATGAGCAGTTCTTC.

The chain uses TRBV4-3 and TRBJ2-1, with D possibly matching TRBD2 (5 bases). The CDR3 sequence is 14 residues long. With 0 bases removed from V and 10 bases from J, the gap between germline ends came to 13 bases. Germline values: CDR1 LGHNA, CDR2 YSLEER. The CDR3: CASSQDLSGWEQFF. The CDR3 nucleotides read TGCGCCAGCAGCCAAGACCTATCGGGATGGGAGCAGTTCTTC.

The chain recombines TRBV28 with TRBJ2-5; D assignment may be TRBD1 or TRBD2 (6 bases each). The CDR3 has 15 residues. V gave up 7 bases and J gave up 4 bases, with 19 bases separating them. In germline, CDR1 is MDHEN, CDR2 SYDVKM. DNA of the CDR3: TGTGCCAGCATCACCTTGCGAGGGGGGCCAGAGACCCAGTACTTC. It specifies CASITLRGGPETQYF.

This chain joins TRBV28 and TRBJ1-6, with 7 bases that match TRBD1. CDR1 is MDHEN, CDR2 SYDVKM, per germline. V lost 6 bases, J lost 4 bases, and 6 bases stayed unmatched. CDR3 length: 15 residues. CDR3 in DNA: TGTGCCAGCAGCTGGGACAGAGAGTATAATTCACCCCTCCACTTT. It is translated as CASSWDREYNSPLHF.

The chain is built from TRBV27 and TRBJ2-1; D possibly corresponds to TRBD1 (6 bases). The V end was cut by 10 bases, the J end by 5 bases, with 12 bases between. Germline CDR1 is MNHEY and CDR2 is SMNVEV (reference sequence). CDR3 length: 12 residues. The CDR3, as DNA: TGTGCCATCCGCCGGGACAACAATGAGCAGTTCTTC. Translating it yields CAIRRDNNEQFF.

J is TRBJ2-7 and V is TRBV7-9, with 8 bases aligning to TRBD1. Unmatched junction bases numbered 7, after V lost 5 bases and J lost 1 base. CDR1 is SEHNR, CDR2 FQNEAQ, per germline (reference sequence). The CDR3 sequence is 15 residues long. In DNA form, the CDR3 reads TGTGCCAGCAGCGCGGGACAGGAGCTATCCTACGAGCAGTACTTC. Translating gives CASSAGQELSYEQYF. The full variable domain, in which reference TRBV7-9 and TRBJ2-7 provide the parts outside the CDR3, is DTGVSQNPRHKITKRGQNVTFRCDPISEHNRLYWYRQTLGQGPEFLTYFQNEAQLEKSRLLSDRFSAERPKGSFSTLEIQRTEQGDSAMYLCASSAGQELSYEQYFGPGTRLTVT.

This rearrangement joins TRBV7-9 to TRBJ1-1; no firm D call. Trimming pared 10 bases from V and 7 bases from J, leaving 13 bases between. The germline gives CDR1 SEHNR, CDR2 FQNEAQ (reference sequence). CDR3 length: 11 residues. In nucleotides, the CDR3 is TGTGCCATCGATGATGAGATTGAAGCTTTCTTT. It codes for CAIDDEIEAFF.

This chain connects TRBV11-3 to TRBJ2-2; D gene uncertain. This CDR3 comprises 14 residues. Trimming took 5 bases from V and 6 from J, leaving 13 bases between them. Germline assignment: CDR1 SGHNT and CDR2 YENEEA. The CDR3 loop is CASSRLERPGELFF. CDR3 bases: TGTGCCAGCAGCCGCTTGGAAAGGCCCGGGGAGCTGTTTTTT.

The J gene is TRBJ2-5, the V gene TRBV6-5; D gene unclear. Germline loops: CDR1 MNHEY, CDR2 SVGAGI. This CDR3 spans 13 amino acids. Trimming left V 5 bases short and J 5 bases short, with 12 bases between. The CDR3 nucleotides read TGTGCCAGCAGTAGGACCCTGGGGGAGACCCAGTACTTC. This sequence encodes CASSRTLGETQYF.